This T cell receptor (beta chain) was identified in a study of cytomegalovirus exposure and HLA in healthy donors. This CDR3 comprises 14 residues. The V gene's germline CDR1 is GTSNPN and CDR2 SVGIG (reference sequence). With 0 bases removed from V and 6 bases from J, the gap between germline ends came to 12 bases. A word on this clone: The antigen remains unidentified.

General observations from the study: Cytomegalovirus association was listed for 150 to 200 TCR beta chains. One variant, a missense change in DCLRE1C, was linked in a later analysis to TCR beta V- and J-gene trimming. The productive fraction for most TCR beta V segments was about 87% or about 30% in an earlier analysis.

Primers included in the PCR were 60 Vbeta and 13 Jbeta primers. The repertoire was sequenced with immunoSEQ multiplex PCR; TCRdb's copy has only in-frame clones and lacks some. The sample lists about 180,000 clones, 80% seen once, with around 5.7% in the top ten. The sequencing input was PBMCs. The chain joins TRBV30 to TRBJ1-5, with D tentatively TRBD1 (5 bases). This clonotype was obtained from a man aged 35-49 years in good health and CMV-seronegative. CDR3 nucleotides: TGTGCCTGGAGTGTAGGCAGGGTGACTCAGCCCCAGCATTTT. Protein sequence: CAWSVGRVTQPQHF. The complete variable domain, with remaining parts taken from reference TRBV30 and TRBJ1-5, reads SQTIHQWPATLVQPVGSPLSLECTVEGTSNPNLYWYRQAAGRGLQLLFYSVGIGQISSEVPQNLSASRPQDRQFILSSKKLLLSDSGFYLCAWSVGRVTQPQHFGDGTRLSIL.